Detailed here is one T cell receptor beta chain. Its antigen is undetermined. TCRdb itself ran the 5' RACE reads through MiXCR, one entry per CDR3 protein. The sample gives roughly 350,000 distinct CDR3 sequences, under 30% of which show up once; approximately 13% is in the top ten. The sample comes from a study of T-cell memory formation after mild COVID-19. Study overall: For the most part, TCR clusters were specific to one donor. Whole-study findings and limits: The authors left the SARS-CoV-2 specificity of second-wave clones peaking on day 37 unconfirmed. Shrinking CD4+ clones were chiefly CM and EM; CD8+ ones were chiefly EMRA.

Deletions cut 3 bases from V and 4 bases from J, with 19 bases between. The germline V gene has CDR1 SGDLS and CDR2 YYNGEE. CDR3 length: 16 amino acids. The rearrangement joins TRBV9 to TRBJ2-5; D is perhaps TRBD1 (6 bases). The TCR was taken from an adult woman who had mild COVID-19 (a few samples of this study predate the infection). Cell type and time point are not known. The specimen was PBMCs or a T cell subset sorted from them (not recorded which). CDR3 protein: CASSADTGLDGETQYF. CDR3 nucleotide sequence: TGTGCCAGCAGCGCAGACACAGGGCTCGACGGAGAGACCCAGTACTTC.